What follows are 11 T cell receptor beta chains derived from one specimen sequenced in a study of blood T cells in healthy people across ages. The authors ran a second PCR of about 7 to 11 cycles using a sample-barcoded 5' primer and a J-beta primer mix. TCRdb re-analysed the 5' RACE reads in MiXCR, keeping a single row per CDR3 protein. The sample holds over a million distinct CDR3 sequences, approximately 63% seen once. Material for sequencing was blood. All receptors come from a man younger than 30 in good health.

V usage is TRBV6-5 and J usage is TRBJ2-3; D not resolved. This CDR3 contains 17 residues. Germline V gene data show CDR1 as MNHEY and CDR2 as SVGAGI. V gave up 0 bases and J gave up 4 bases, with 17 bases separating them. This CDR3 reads CASSYSPRPKPPDTQYF. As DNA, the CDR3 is TGTGCCAGCAGTTACTCCCCACGACCCAAACCCCCAGATACGCAGTATTTT.

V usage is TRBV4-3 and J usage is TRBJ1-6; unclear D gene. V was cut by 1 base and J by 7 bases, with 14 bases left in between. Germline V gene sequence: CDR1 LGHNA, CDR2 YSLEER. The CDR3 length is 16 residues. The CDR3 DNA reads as TGCGCCAGCAGCCAAGGGGTAGAGGTCTACAATTCACCCCTCCACTTT. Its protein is CASSQGVEVYNSPLHF.

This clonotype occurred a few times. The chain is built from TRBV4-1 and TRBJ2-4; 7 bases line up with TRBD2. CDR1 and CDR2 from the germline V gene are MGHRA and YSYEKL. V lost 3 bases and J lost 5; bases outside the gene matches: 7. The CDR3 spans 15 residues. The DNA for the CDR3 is TGCGCCAGCAGCCACCCACTGGCGGGGGAAAACATTCAGTACTTC. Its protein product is CASSHPLAGENIQYF.

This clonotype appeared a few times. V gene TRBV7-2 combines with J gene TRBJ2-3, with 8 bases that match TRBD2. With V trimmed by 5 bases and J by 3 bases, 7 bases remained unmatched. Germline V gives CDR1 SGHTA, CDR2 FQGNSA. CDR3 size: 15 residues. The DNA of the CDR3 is TGTGCCAGCAGCGCGAGACTAGCGCAAACAGATACGCAGTATTTT. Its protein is CASSARLAQTDTQYF.

CDR3 bases: TGTGCCACCACCCCTAGCGGGGGCAACAATGAGCAGTTCTTC. Translating it yields CATTPSGGNNEQFF. The gene calls are TRBV24-1 and TRBJ2-1, with TRBD2 identical over 10 bases. The CDR3 consists of 14 residues. In germline, CDR1 is KGHDR, CDR2 SFDVKD. V was pared by 8 bases and J by 5 bases, with 5 bases of the junction left unmatched.

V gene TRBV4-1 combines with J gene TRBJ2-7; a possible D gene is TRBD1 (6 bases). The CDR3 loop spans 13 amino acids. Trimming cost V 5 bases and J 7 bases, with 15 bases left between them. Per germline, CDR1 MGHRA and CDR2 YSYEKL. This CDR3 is CASSAAGTIEQYF. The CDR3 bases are TGCGCCAGCAGCGCGGCCGGGACAATAGAGCAGTACTTC.

The CDR3 spells CASSLDPPLSSYNEQFF. CDR3 in DNA: TGTGCCAGCAGCTTAGATCCTCCCCTGAGCTCCTACAATGAGCAGTTCTTC. The rearrangement links TRBV11-2 to TRBJ2-1; D gene ambiguous. The germline V and J ends were trimmed by 0 bases and 0 bases, with 12 bases remaining between them. This CDR3 spans 17 amino acids. Germline-derived CDR1 and CDR2 are SGHAT and FQNNGV.

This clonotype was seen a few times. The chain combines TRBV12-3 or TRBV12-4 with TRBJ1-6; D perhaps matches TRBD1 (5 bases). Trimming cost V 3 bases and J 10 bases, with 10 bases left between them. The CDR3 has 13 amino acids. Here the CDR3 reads CASSLKGFSPLHF. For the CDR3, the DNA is TGTGCCAGCAGTTTGAAGGGGTTCTCACCCCTCCACTTT.

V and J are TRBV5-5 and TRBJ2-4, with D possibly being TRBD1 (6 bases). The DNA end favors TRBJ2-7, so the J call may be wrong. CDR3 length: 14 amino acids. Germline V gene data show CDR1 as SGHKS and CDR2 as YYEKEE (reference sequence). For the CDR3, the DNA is TGTGCCAGCAGCCCTACCACAGGGATTGGCGAGCAGTACTTC. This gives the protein CASSPTTGIGEQYF.

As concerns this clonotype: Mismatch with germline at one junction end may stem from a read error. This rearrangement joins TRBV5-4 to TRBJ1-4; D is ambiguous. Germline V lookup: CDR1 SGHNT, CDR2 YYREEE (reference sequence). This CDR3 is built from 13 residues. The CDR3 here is CASSERQNEKLFF. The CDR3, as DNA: TGCGCCAGCAGCGAAAGGCAAAATGAAAAACTGTTTTTT.

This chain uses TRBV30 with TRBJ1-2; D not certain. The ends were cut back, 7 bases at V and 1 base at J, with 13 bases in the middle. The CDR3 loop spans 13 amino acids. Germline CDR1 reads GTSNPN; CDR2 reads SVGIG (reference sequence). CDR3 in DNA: TGTGCCTCCCCCCTATTTGGTAACTATGGCTACACCTTC. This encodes CASPLFGNYGYTF. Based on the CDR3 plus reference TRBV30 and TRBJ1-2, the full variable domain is SQTIHQWPATLVQPVGSPLSLECTVEGTSNPNLYWYRQAAGRGLQLLFYSVGIGQISSEVPQNLSASRPQDRQFILSSKKLLLSDSGFYLCASPLFGNYGYTFGSGTRLTVV.